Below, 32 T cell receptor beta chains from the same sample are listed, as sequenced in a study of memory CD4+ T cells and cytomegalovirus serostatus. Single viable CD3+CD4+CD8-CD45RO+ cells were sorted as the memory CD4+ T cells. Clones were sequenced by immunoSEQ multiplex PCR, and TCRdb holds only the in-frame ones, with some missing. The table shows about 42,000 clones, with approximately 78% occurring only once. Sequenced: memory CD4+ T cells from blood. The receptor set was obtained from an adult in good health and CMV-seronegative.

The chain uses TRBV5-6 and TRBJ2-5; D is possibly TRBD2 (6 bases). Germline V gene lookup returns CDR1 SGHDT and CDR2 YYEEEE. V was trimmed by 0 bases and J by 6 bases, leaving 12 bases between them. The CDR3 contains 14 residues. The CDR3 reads CASSLGGEVKTQYF. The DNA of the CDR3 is TGTGCCAGCAGCTTGGGAGGGGAGGTAAAGACCCAGTACTTC.

The CDR3, as DNA: TGTGCCAGCAGTTTAATTCCCTCCGAAGGGAACATTCAGTACTTC. Protein sequence: CASSLIPSEGNIQYF. This chain connects TRBV28 to TRBJ2-4; D ambiguous. Trimming shortened V by 2 bases and J by 7 bases, and 15 bases separated the two germline ends. Germline V gene lookup returns CDR1 MDHEN and CDR2 SYDVKM. The CDR3 is 15 residues long.

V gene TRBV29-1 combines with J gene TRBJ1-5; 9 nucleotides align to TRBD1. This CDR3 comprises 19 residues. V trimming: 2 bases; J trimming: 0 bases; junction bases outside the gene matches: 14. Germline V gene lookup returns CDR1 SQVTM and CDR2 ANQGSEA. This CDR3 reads CSVEWGRDRVGYSNQPQHF. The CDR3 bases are TGCAGCGTTGAATGGGGTCGGGACAGGGTGGGGTATAGCAATCAGCCCCAGCATTTT. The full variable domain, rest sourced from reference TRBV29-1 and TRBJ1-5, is SAVISQKPSRDICQRGTSLTIQCQVDSQVTMMFWYRQQPGQSLTLIATANQGSEATYESGFVIDKFPISRPNLTFSTLTVSNMSPEDSSIYLCSVEWGRDRVGYSNQPQHFGDGTRLSIL.

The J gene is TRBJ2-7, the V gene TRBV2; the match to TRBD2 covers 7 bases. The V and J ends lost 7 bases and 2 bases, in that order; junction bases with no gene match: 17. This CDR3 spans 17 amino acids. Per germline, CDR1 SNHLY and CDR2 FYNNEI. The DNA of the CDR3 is TGTGCCAGCATCGTCGGACTAGGGGTCGAACGACCCTACGAGCAGTACTTC. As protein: CASIVGLGVERPYEQYF.

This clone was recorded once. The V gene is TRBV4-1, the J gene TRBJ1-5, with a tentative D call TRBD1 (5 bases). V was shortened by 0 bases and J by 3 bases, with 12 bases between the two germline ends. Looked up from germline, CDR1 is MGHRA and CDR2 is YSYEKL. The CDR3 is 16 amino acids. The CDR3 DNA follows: TGCGCCAGCAGCCAAGAAGGCGGGGGGGACAATCAGCCCCAGCATTTT. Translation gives CASSQEGGGDNQPQHF.

CDR3 coding DNA: TGTGCCAGCAGCTCTGGGGTCCCTAATTCACCCCTCCACTTT. Translated, it gives CASSSGVPNSPLHF. The J gene is TRBJ1-6, the V gene TRBV5-4; D unresolved. CDR1 and CDR2 from the germline V gene are SGHNT and YYREEE (reference sequence). This CDR3 has 14 residues. Trimming stripped 3 bases from V and 6 bases from J, with 10 bases between. Together with reference TRBV5-4 and TRBJ1-6, the CDR3 gives the full variable domain: ETGVTQSPTHLIKTRGQQVTLRCSSQSGHNTVSWYQQALGQGPQFIFQYYREEENGRGNFPPRFSGLQFPNYSSELNVNALELDDSALYLCASSSGVPNSPLHFGNGTRLTVT.

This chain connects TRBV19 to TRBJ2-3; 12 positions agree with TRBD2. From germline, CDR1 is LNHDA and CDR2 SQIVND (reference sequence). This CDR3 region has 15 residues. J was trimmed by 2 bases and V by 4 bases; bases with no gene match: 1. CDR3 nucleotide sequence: TGTGCCAGTAGTACTAGCGGGGGGGCCACAGATACGCAGTATTTT. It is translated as CASSTSGGATDTQYF.

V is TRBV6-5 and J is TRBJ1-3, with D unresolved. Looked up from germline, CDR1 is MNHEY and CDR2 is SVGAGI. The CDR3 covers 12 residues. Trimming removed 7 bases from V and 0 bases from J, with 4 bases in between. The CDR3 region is CASKTSGNTIYF. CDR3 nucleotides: TGTGCCAGCAAGACCTCTGGAAACACCATATATTTT.

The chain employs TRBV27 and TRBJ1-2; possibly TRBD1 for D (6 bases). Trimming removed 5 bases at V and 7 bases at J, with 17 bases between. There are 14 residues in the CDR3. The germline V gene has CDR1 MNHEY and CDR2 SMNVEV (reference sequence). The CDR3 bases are TGTGCCAGCAGTCCTTCCCACGGGACACTTGGCTACACCTTC. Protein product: CASSPSHGTLGYTF.

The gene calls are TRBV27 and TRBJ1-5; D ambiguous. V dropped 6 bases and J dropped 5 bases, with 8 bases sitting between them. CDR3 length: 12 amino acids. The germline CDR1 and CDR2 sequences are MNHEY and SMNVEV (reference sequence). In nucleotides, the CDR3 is TGTGCCAGCAGACGGGGAGATCAGCCCCAGCATTTT. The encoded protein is CASRRGDQPQHF.

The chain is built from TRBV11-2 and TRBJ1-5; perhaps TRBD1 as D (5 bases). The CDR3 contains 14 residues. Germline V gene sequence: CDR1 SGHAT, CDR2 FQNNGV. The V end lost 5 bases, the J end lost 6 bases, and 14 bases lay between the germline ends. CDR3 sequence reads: CASSPTRGGQPQHF. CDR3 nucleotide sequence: TGTGCCAGCAGCCCAACGAGGGGCGGTCAGCCCCAGCATTTT.

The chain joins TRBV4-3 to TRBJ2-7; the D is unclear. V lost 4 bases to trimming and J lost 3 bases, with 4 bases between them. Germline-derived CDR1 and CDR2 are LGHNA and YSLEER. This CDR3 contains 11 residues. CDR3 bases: TGCGCCAGCAGCCGCGGCTACGAGCAGTACTTC. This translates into CASSRGYEQYF.

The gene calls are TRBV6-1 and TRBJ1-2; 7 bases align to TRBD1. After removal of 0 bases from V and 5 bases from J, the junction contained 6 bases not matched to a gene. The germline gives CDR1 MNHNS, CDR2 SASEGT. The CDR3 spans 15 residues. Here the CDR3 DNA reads TGTGCCAGCAGTGAAGCCACGGGACAGACTTATGGCTACACCTTC. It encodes CASSEATGQTYGYTF.

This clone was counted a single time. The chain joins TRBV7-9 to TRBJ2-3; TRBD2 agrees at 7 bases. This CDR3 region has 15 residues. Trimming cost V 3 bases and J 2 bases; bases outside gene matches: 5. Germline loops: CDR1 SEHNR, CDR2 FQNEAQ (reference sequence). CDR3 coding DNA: TGTGCCAGCAGCTTTCAGGGACTACACACAGATACGCAGTATTTT. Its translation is CASSFQGLHTDTQYF.

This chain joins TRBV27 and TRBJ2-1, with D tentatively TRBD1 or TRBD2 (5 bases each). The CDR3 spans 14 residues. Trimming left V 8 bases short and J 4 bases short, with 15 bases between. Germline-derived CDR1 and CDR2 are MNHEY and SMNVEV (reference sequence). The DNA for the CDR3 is TGTGCCAGCCGGGACGCTGGGTCGTACAATGAGCAGTTCTTC. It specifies CASRDAGSYNEQFF.

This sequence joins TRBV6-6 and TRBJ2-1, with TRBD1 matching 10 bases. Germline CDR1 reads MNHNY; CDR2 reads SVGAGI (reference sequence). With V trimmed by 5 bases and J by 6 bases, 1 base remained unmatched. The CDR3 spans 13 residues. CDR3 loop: CASSRQGANEQFF. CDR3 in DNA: TGTGCCAGCAGTAGACAGGGGGCCAATGAGCAGTTCTTC.

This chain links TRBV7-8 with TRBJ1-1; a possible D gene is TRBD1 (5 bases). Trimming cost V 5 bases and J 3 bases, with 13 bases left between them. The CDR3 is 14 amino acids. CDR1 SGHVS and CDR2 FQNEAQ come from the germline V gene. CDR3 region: CASSGGLWDTEAFF. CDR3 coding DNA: TGTGCCAGCAGCGGGGGACTTTGGGACACTGAAGCTTTCTTT.

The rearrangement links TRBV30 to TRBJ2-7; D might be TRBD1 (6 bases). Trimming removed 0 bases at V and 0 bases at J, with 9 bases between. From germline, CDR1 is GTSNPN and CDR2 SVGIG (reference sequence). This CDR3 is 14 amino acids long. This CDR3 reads CAWSVQGGSYEQYF. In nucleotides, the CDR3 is TGTGCCTGGAGTGTACAAGGGGGCTCCTACGAGCAGTACTTC.

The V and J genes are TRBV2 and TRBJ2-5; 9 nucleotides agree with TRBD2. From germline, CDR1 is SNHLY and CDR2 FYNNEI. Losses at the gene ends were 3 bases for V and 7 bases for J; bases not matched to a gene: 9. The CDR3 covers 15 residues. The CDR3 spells CASSDLAGGPGTQYF. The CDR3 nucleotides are TGTGCCAGCAGTGATCTGGCGGGGGGGCCTGGGACCCAGTACTTC.

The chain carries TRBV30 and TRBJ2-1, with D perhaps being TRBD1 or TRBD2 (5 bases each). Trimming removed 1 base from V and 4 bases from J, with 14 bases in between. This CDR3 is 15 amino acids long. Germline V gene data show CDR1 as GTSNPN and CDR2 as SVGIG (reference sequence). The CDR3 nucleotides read TGTGCCTGGAGTGGAACCGGGACCCAATACAATGAGCAGTTCTTC. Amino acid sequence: CAWSGTGTQYNEQFF.

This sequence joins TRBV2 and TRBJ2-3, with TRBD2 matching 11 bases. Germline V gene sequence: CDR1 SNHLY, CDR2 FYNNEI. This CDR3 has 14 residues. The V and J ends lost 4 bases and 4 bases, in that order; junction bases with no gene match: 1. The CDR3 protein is CASSVAGGPDTQYF. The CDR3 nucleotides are TGTGCCAGCAGTGTAGCGGGGGGGCCAGATACGCAGTATTTT. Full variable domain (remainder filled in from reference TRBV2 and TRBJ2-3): EPEVTQTPSHQVTQMGQEVILRCVPISNHLYFYWYRQILGQKVEFLVSFYNNEISEKSEIFDDQFSVERPDGSNFTLKIRSTKLEDSAMYFCASSVAGGPDTQYFGPGTRLTVL.

CDR3 coding DNA: TGTGCCAGCTCACCCTACACCACCTACGAGCAGTACTTC. This sequence encodes CASSPYTTYEQYF. The chain couples TRBV18 to TRBJ2-7; D is unclear. This CDR3 has 13 residues. Germline CDR1 is KGHSH and CDR2 is LQKENI. Trimming pared 3 bases from V and 2 bases from J, leaving 8 bases between.

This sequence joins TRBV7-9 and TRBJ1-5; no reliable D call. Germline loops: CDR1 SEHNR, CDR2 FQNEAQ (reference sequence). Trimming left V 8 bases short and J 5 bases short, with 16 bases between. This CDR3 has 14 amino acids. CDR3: CASRVWRRHQPQHF. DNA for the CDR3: TGTGCCAGCCGAGTCTGGAGGAGACATCAGCCCCAGCATTTT. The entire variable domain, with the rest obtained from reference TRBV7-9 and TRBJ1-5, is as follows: DTGVSQNPRHKITKRGQNVTFRCDPISEHNRLYWYRQTLGQGPEFLTYFQNEAQLEKSRLLSDRFSAERPKGSFSTLEIQRTEQGDSAMYLCASRVWRRHQPQHFGDGTRLSIL.

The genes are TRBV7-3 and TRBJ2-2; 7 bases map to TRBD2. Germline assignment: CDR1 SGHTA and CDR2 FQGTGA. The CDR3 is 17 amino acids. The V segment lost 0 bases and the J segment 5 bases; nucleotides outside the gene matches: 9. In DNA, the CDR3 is TGTGCCAGCAGCTTAACTTCCCCTAGAGCGGGAACCGGGGAGCTGTTTTTT. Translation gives CASSLTSPRAGTGELFF.

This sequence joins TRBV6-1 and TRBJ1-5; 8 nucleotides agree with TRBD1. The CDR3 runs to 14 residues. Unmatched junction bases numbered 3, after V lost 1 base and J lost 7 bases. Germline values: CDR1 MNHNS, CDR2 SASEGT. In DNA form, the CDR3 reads TGTGCCAGCAGTGAAGGACAGGGGCAACAGCCCCAGCATTTT. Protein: CASSEGQGQQPQHF.

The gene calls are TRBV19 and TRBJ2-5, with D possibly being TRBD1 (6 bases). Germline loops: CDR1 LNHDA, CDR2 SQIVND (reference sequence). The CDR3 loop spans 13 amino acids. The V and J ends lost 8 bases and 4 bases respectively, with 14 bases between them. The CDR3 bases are TGTGCCAGTCTTCAGACAGGCGGAGAGACCCAGTACTTC. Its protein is CASLQTGGETQYF.

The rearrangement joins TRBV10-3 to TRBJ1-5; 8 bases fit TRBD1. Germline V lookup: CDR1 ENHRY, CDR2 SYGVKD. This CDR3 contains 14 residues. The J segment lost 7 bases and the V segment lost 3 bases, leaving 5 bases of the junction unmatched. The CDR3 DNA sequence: TGTGCCATCAGTGATAGGCAGGGGGCCCAGCCCCAGCATTTT. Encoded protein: CAISDRQGAQPQHF.

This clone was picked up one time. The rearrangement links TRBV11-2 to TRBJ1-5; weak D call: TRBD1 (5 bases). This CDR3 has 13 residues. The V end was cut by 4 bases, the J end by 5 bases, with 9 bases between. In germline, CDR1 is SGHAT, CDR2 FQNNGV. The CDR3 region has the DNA TGTGCCAGCAGCTCGGACACTTATCAGCCCCAGCATTTT. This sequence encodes CASSSDTYQPQHF.

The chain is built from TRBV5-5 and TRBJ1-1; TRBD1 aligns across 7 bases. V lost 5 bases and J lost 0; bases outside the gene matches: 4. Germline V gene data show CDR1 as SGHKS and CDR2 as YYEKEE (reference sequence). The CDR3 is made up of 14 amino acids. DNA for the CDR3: TGTGCCAGCAGTCGACAGGGTATGAACACTGAAGCTTTCTTT. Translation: CASSRQGMNTEAFF.

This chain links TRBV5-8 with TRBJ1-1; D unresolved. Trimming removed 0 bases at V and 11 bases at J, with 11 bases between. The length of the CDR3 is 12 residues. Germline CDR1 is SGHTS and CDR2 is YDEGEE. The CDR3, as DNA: TGTGCCAGCAGCTTGGAGAGTTCGGCGGCTTTCTTT. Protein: CASSLESSAAFF.

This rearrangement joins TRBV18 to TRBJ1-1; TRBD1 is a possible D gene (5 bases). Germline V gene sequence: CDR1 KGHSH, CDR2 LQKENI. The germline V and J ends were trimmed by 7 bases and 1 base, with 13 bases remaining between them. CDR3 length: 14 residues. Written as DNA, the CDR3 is TGTGCCAGCTGTCCCACTACAGGGAACACTGAAGCTTTCTTT. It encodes CASCPTTGNTEAFF.

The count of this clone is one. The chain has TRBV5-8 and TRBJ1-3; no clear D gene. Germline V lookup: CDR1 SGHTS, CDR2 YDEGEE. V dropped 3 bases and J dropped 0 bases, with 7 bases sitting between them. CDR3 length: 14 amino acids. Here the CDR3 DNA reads TGTGCCAGCAGCTCAAGGAACTCTGGAAACACCATATATTTT. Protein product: CASSSRNSGNTIYF. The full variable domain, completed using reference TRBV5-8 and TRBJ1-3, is EAGVTQSPTHLIKTRGQQATLRCSPISGHTSVYWYQQALGLGLQFLLWYDEGEERNRGNFPPRFSGRQFPNYSSELNVNALELEDSALYLCASSSRNSGNTIYFGEGSWLTVV.